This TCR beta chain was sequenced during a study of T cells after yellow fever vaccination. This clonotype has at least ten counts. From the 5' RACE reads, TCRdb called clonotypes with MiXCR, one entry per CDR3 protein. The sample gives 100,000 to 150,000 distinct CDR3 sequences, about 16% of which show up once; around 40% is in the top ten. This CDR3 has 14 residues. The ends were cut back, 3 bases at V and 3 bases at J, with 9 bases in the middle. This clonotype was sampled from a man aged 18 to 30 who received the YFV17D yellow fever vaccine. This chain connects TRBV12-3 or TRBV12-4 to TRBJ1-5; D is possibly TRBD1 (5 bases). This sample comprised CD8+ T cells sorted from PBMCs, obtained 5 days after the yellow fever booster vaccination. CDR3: CASSFDSYNQPQHF. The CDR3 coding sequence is TGTGCCAGCAGTTTTGACAGCTACAATCAGCCCCAGCATTTT.